The subject of this entry is one TCR beta chain. The antigen is not known. V was pared by 3 bases and J by 5 bases, with 11 bases between. The germline CDR1 and CDR2 sequences are LNHDA and SQIVND (reference sequence). CDR3 length equals 14 residues. Generated by immunoSEQ multiplex PCR, the TCRdb table keeps only in-frame clones and is missing some. The sample records 25,000 to 35,000 clones, 80% to 90% being singletons. These data originate in a study of regulatory and conventional T cells in RAG deficiency. Points from the study as a whole: Omenn patients showed >85% Treg-Tconv overlap and shorter CDR3 lengths. Treg unique TCR beta sequences were 90 to 100-fold fewer in Omenn syndrome and CID/AS patients than controls. RAG-deficient patients showed markedly lower Shannon entropy and higher Simpson indices than control T-cell subsets.

In addition, the sample was reused for a study of regulatory T cells. That work adds: Amplification used 52 TRBV primers and 13 TRBJ primers. Skewed V and J usage and few unique V-J pairs marked patient repertoires, most in Tregs.

The genes are TRBV19 and TRBJ2-1, with D possibly called TRBD1 or TRBD2 (6 bases each). The sequence derives from a human donor in good health. The sample taken for sequencing was CD8+ T cells sorted from blood. DNA for the CDR3: TGTGCCAGTAGTATTCGGGGGACAAACAATGAGCAGTTCTTC. Residues: CASSIRGTNNEQFF.